This section outlines one TCR beta chain sequence together with its context. The J segment lost 1 base and the V segment lost 4 bases, leaving 5 bases of the junction unmatched. Per the germline V gene, CDR1 is SGHRS and CDR2 is YFSETQ. The CDR3 runs to 16 residues. Assay used: immunoSEQ multiplex PCR; TCRdb lists only in-frame clones, some missing. The top ten hold approximately 2% of the sample, which has 5,000 or so clones, roughly nine tenths seen once. Surgery cases with the highest brain T cell transcript signatures were chosen for sequencing. The data are from a study of brain T cells in children with intractable seizures.

This chain joins TRBV5-1 and TRBJ2-7; 13 positions match TRBD2. The sequence was obtained from a boy younger than two with focal cortical dysplasia and intractable seizures. Sequenced material: resected brain tissue, taken at surgery. DNA for the CDR3: TGCGCCAGCAGCGAGACTAGCGGGGGGTTGTCCTACGAGCAGTACTTC. Translated: CASSETSGGLSYEQYF.